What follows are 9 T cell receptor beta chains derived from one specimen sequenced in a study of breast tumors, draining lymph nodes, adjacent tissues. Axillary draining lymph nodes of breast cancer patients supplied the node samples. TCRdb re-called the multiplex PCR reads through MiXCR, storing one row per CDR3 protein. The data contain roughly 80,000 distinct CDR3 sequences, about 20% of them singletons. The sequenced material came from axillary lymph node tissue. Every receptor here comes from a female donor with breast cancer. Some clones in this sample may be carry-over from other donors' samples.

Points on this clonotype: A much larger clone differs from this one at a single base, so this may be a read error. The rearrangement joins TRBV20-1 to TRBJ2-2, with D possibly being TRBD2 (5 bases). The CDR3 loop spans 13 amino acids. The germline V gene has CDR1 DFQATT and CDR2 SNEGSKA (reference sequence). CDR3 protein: CSAKVALTGELVF. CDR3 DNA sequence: TGCAGTGCTAAGGTGGCTCTCACCGGGGAGCTGGTTTTT.

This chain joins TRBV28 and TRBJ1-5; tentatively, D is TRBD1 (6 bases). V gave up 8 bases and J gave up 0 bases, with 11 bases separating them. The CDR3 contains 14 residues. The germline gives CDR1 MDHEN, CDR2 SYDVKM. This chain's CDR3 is CASQGHLSNQPQHF. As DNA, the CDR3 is TGTGCCAGCCAGGGGCATCTTAGCAATCAGCCCCAGCATTTT.

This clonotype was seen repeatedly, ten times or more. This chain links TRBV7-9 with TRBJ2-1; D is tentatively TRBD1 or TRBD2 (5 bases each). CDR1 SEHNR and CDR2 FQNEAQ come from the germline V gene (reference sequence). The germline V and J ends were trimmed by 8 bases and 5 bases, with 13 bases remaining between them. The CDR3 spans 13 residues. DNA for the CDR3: TGTGCCAGCGCCATAAGGGGAGACAATGAGCAGTTCTTC. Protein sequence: CASAIRGDNEQFF.

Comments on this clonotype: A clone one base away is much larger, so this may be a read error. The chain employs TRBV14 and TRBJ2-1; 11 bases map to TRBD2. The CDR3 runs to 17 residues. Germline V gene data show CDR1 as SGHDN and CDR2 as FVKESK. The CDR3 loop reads CANSQLGSSGRRDEQFF. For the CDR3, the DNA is TGTGCCAACAGCCAATTGGGGTCTAGCGGGAGGAGGGATGAGCAGTTCTTC.

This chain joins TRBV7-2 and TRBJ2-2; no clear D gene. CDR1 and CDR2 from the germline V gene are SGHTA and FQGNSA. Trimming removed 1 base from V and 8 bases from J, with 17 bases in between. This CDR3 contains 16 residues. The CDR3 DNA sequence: TGTGCCAGCAGCTTAGAGATTTTTCGTACAGTGGGGGAGCTGTTTTTT. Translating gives CASSLEIFRTVGELFF.

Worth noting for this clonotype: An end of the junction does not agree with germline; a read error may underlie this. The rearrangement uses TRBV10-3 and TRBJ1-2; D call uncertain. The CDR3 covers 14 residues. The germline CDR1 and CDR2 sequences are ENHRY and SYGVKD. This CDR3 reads CATSGVSNNYGNTF. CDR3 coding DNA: TGTGCCACCAGTGGAGTCAGTAATAACTATGGCAACACCTTC.

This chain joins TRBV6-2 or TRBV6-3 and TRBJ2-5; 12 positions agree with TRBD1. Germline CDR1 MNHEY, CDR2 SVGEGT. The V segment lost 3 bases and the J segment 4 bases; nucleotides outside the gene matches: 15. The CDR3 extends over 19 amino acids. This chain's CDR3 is CASSYEPPGTGGVGETQYF. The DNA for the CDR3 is TGTGCCAGCAGTTATGAACCCCCCGGGACAGGGGGCGTGGGAGAGACCCAGTACTTC.

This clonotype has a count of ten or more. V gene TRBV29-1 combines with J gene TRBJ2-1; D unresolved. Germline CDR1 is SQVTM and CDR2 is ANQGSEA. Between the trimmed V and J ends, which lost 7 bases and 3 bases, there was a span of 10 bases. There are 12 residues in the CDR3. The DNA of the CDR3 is TGCAGCGCAGACACCAGCTACAATGAGCAGTTCTTC. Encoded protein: CSADTSYNEQFF.

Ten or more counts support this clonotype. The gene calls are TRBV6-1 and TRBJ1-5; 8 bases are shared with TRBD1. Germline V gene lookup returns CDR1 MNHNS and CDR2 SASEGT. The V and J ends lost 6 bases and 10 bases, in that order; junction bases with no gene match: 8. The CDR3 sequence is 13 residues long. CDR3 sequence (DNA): TGTGCCAGCAGGGTACAGGGGGGACTACCCCAGCATTTT. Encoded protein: CASRVQGGLPQHF.